The source of this T cell receptor (beta chain) is a study of T cells in Graves' hyperthyroidism and ophthalmopathy. Uncontrolled infection, other autoimmune disease, pregnancy or lactation excluded patients. The diagnoses drew upon clinical symptoms, serum thyroxine and TRAb, thyroid ultrasound and orbital computed tomography. Germline CDR1 and CDR2: DFQATT and SNEGSKA (reference sequence). Trimming took 4 bases from V and 7 from J, leaving 16 bases between them. The CDR3 spans 13 residues. Notes on the study in general: Ophthalmopathy cases were set apart from stable hyperthyroidism by a 13 V-J model. Most expanded thyroid clonotypes above 0.001 also appeared in blood.

From RNA transcripts, TCR beta CDR3 regions were amplified. First-round RT-PCR targeting the TCR CDR3 was performed with the HTBI primer set. TCRdb redid the calling of the multiplex PCR reads with MiXCR, one entry per CDR3 protein. The sample carries 500,000 to 600,000 distinct CDR3 sequences, 35% to 55% recorded once. This clonotype was counted many times. Its antigen is undetermined. The genes are TRBV20-1 and TRBJ1-2; D gene unclear. This TCR came from an adult woman with Graves' disease, either hyperthyroidism or ophthalmopathy (not recorded which). The sample taken for sequencing was peripheral blood or thyroid tissue (not recorded which). CDR3 coding DNA: TGCAGTGCTAAAGACGGATTACTATCTGGCTACACCTTC. Translation gives CSAKDGLLSGYTF.